These T cell receptor beta chains were read from a single sample in a study of cytomegalovirus exposure and HLA in healthy donors. The protocol was immunoSEQ multiplex PCR, while the TCRdb copy is restricted to in-frame clones and leaves out a portion. The data show 150,000 to 200,000 clones, roughly four fifths seen once. Sequencing input: PBMCs. Source of these receptors: a woman in her thirties in good health and CMV-seropositive. The CDR3 runs from the conserved cysteine through the conserved F or W. Each record gives: V gene, D gene, clone size, J gene, CDR3 protein, CDR3 DNA. A D gene is named only where the DNA matches it firmly. For some rows the clone size is stated as once, few or many, or as a class when expanded; others skip it.

>TRBV10-1|NA|NA|TRBJ2-3
CASSVPSGLQLLDTQYF
TGCGCCAGCAGTGTTCCCTCTGGACTACAACTATTAGATACGCAGTATTTT
>TRBV27|TRBD2|NA|TRBJ2-7
CASSWGGGSYEQYF
TGTGCCAGCAGTTGGGGCGGGGGATCCTACGAGCAGTACTTC
>TRBV28|NA|NA|TRBJ2-4
CASSSREVLAKNIQYF
TGTGCCAGCAGTTCCAGGGAGGTCCTAGCCAAAAACATTCAGTACTTC
>TRBV5-6|TRBD2|NA|TRBJ2-1
CASSLKAGHHNEQFF
TGTGCCAGCAGCTTAAAAGCGGGGCATCACAATGAGCAGTTCTTC
>TRBV6-1|NA|NA|TRBJ2-5
CASSPRTVQETQYF
TGTGCCAGCAGTCCGAGGACAGTCCAAGAGACCCAGTACTTC
>TRBV7-2|NA|NA|TRBJ1-5
CASSLAFWGVGNQPQHF
TGTGCCAGCAGCTTAGCATTTTGGGGAGTCGGCAATCAGCCCCAGCATTTT
>TRBV4-3|NA|once|TRBJ2-1
CASSQGRSLYEQFF
TGCGCCAGCAGCCAAGGGAGGAGTCTTTATGAGCAGTTCTTC
>TRBV2|NA|NA|TRBJ2-2
CASTTDQGGHTGELFF
TGTGCCAGCACCACCGACCAGGGAGGTCACACCGGGGAGCTGTTTTTT
>TRBV30|NA|few|TRBJ2-5
CAWSTGLETQYF
TGTGCCTGGAGTACAGGGTTAGAGACCCAGTACTTC
>TRBV2|NA|NA|TRBJ1-4
CASFEGTNEKLFF
TGTGCCAGCTTCGAGGGAACTAATGAAAAACTGTTTTTT
>TRBV9|TRBD2|NA|TRBJ2-5
CASSVSAGTRGPQETQYF
TGTGCCAGCAGCGTCTCCGCCGGGACTAGGGGACCCCAAGAGACCCAGTACTTC
>TRBV2|NA|NA|TRBJ1-1
CASSDDSYTEAFF
TGTGCCAGCAGTGACGACAGCTACACTGAAGCTTTCTTT
>TRBV5-5|TRBD2|NA|TRBJ2-5
CASSLLAEETQYF
TGTGCCAGCAGCCTACTAGCGGAAGAGACCCAGTACTTC
>TRBV10-1|NA|NA|TRBJ1-1
CASSESKRAEAFF
TGCGCCAGCAGTGAGTCGAAGAGGGCTGAAGCTTTCTTT
>TRBV19|NA|NA|TRBJ1-2
CASSIVRGLNGYTF
TGTGCCAGTAGTATAGTCAGGGGTCTCAATGGCTACACCTTC
>TRBV27|NA|NA|TRBJ1-6
CASSSRSGTVGAYNSPLHF
TGTGCCAGCAGTAGTCGTTCGGGAACAGTAGGAGCCTATAATTCACCCCTCCACTTT
>TRBV9|NA|NA|TRBJ1-4
CASSVATGITTNEKLFF
TGTGCCAGCAGCGTAGCTACGGGGATTACAACTAATGAAAAACTGTTTTTT
>TRBV7-2|TRBD2|NA|TRBJ2-7
CASSSSSGVTEQYF
TGTGCCAGCAGCTCATCTAGCGGGGTGACCGAGCAGTACTTC
>TRBV7-6|NA|NA|TRBJ1-3
CASSRGQGMTGNTIYF
TGTGCCAGCAGCCGTGGGCAGGGAATGACTGGAAACACCATATATTTT
>TRBV6-5|TRBD1|NA|TRBJ1-2
CASSPPDRGYGYTF
TGTGCCAGCAGTCCACCGGACAGGGGGTATGGCTACACCTTC
>TRBV5-8|NA|NA|TRBJ2-5
CASSLGGGQLQETQYF
TGTGCCAGCAGCTTGGGAGGAGGGCAGCTACAAGAGACCCAGTACTTC
>TRBV4-3|NA|NA|TRBJ1-1
CASSPHAGVQNTEAFF
TGCGCCAGCAGCCCCCACGCCGGGGTCCAGAACACTGAAGCTTTCTTT
>TRBV5-1|TRBD2|NA|TRBJ2-5
CASSFERGDETQYF
TGCGCCAGCAGCTTCGAGCGGGGGGACGAGACCCAGTACTTC
>TRBV4-3|NA|few|TRBJ2-7
CASSQDRGSGYEQYF
TGCGCCAGCAGCCAAGATCGAGGAAGCGGCTACGAGCAGTACTTC
>TRBV5-1|NA|NA|TRBJ2-2
CASSFDRKGTGELFF
TGCGCCAGCAGCTTCGACAGGAAAGGCACCGGGGAGCTGTTTTTT
>TRBV19|TRBD1|NA|TRBJ1-2
CASSTGQANYGYTF
TGTGCCAGTAGTACGGGACAGGCTAACTATGGCTACACCTTC